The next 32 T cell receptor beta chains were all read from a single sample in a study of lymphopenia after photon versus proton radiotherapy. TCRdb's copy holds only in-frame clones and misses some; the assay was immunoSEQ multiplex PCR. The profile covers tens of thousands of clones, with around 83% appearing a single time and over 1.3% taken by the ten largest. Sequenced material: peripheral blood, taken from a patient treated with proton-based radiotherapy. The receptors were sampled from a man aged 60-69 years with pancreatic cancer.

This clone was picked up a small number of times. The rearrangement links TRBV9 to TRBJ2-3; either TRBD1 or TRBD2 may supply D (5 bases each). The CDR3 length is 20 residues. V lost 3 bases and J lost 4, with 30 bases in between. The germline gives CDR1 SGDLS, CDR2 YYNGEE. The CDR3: CASSASDRAFWGTRADTQYF. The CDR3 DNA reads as TGTGCCAGCAGCGCCTCAGACCGGGCGTTTTGGGGGACGCGGGCAGATACGCAGTATTTT.

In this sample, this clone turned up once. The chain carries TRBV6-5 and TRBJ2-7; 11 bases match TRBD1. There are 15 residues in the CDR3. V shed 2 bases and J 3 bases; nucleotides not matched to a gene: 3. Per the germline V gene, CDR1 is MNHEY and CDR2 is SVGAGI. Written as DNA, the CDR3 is TGTGCCAGCAGTTACGGACAGGGGGCGTTCTACGAGCAGTACTTC. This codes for CASSYGQGAFYEQYF.

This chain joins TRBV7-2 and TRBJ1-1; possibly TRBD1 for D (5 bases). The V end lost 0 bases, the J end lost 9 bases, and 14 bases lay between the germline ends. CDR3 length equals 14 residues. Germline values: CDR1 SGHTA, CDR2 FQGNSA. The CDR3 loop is CASSLARGERKAFF. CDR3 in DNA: TGTGCCAGCAGCTTAGCGCGGGGGGAGAGGAAAGCTTTCTTT.

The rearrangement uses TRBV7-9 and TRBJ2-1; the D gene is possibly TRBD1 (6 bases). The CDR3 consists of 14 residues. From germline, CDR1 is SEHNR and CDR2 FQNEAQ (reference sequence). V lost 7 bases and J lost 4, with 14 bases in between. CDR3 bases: TGTGCCAGCACCAAGGGACATCCTTACAATGAGCAGTTCTTC. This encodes CASTKGHPYNEQFF.

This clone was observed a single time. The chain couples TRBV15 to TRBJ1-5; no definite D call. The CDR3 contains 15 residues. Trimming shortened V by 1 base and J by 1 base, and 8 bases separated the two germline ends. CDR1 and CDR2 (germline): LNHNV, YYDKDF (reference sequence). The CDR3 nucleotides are TGTGCCACCAGCAGAGGGACGGGGAGCAATCAGCCCCAGCATTTT. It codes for CATSRGTGSNQPQHF.

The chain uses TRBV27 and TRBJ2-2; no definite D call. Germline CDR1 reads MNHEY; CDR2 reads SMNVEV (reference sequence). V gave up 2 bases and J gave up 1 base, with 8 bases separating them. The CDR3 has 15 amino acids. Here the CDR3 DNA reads TGTGCCAGCAGTTTACGGCTGTTGAACACCGGGGAGCTGTTTTTT. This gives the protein CASSLRLLNTGELFF.

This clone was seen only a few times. DNA of the CDR3: TGTGCCAGCAGGAGGACAGGGGCAGGGGACTATGGCTACACCTTC. It translates to CASRRTGAGDYGYTF. The chain combines TRBV6-1 with TRBJ1-2; 9 positions agree with TRBD1. This CDR3 has 15 residues. V shed 6 bases and J 3 bases; nucleotides not matched to a gene: 8. Germline loops: CDR1 MNHNS, CDR2 SASEGT.

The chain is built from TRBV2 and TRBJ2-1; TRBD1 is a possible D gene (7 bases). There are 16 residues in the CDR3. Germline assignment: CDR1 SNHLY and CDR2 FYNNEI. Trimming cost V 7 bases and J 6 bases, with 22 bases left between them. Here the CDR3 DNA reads TGTGCCAGCACTCCCCAGGGGGAAGGGGGGCGCAATGAGCAGTTCTTC. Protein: CASTPQGEGGRNEQFF.

The CDR3 spells CASSQGSAYEQYF. As DNA, the CDR3 is TGTGCCAGCAGTCAAGGCAGTGCCTACGAGCAGTACTTC. The chain has TRBV6-5 and TRBJ2-5; D gene unclear. The J call is doubtful: the DNA matches TRBJ2-7 better. Per the germline V gene, CDR1 is MNHEY and CDR2 is SVGAGI. The CDR3 loop spans 13 amino acids.

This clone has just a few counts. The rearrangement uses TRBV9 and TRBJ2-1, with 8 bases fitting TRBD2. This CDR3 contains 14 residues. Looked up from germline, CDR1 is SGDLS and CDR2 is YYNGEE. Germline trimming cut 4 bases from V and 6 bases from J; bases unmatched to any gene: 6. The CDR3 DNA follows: TGTGCCAGCAGCCCCGGGACTAGTAGCAATGAGCAGTTCTTC. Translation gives CASSPGTSSNEQFF.

The CDR3 coding sequence is TGTGCCAGCTCACGAGGCGGCCAAGAGACCCAGTACTTC. Translation gives CASSRGGQETQYF. The chain carries TRBV18 and TRBJ2-5; no clear D gene. The CDR3 contains 13 residues. V was shortened by 4 bases and J by 1 base, with 7 bases between the two germline ends. Germline CDR1 is KGHSH and CDR2 is LQKENI.

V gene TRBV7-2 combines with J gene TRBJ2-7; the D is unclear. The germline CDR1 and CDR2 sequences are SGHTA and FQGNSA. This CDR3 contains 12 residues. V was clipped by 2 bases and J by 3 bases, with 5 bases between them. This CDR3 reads CASSLNYYEQYF. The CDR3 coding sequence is TGTGCCAGCAGCTTAAACTACTACGAGCAGTACTTC.

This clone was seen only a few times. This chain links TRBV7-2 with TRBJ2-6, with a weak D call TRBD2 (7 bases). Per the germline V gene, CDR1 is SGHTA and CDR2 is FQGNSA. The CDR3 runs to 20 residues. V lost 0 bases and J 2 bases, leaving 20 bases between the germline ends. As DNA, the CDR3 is TGTGCCAGCAGCTTAGCCCGGGGGAGGGGGACCCAGGCTGGGGCCAACGTCCTGACTTTC. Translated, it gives CASSLARGRGTQAGANVLTF.

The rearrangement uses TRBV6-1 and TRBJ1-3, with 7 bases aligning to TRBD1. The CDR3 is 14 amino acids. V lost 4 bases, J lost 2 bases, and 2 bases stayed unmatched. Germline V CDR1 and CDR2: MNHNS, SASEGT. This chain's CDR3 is CASSATGTGNTIYF. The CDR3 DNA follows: TGTGCCAGCAGTGCGACAGGGACTGGAAACACCATATATTTT.

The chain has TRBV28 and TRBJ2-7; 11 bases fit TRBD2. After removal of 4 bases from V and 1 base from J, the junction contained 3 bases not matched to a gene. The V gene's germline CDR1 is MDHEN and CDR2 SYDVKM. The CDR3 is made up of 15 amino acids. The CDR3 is CASSWGTSGSYEQYF. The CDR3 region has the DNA TGTGCCAGCAGTTGGGGGACTAGCGGTTCCTACGAGCAGTACTTC.

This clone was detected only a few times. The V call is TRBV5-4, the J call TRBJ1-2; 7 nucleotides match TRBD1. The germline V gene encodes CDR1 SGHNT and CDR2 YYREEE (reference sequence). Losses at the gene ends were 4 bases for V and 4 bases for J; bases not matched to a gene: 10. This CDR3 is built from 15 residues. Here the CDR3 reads CASSQGVDSSYGYTF. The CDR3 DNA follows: TGTGCCAGCAGCCAGGGGGTAGACAGTTCCTATGGCTACACCTTC.

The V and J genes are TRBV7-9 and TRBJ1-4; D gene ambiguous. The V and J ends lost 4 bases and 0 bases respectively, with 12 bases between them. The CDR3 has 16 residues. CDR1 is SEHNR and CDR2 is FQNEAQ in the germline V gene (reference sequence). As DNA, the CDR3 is TGTGCCAGCAGCTCCCCCGTAGGGTCAACTAATGAAAAACTGTTTTTT. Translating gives CASSSPVGSTNEKLFF.

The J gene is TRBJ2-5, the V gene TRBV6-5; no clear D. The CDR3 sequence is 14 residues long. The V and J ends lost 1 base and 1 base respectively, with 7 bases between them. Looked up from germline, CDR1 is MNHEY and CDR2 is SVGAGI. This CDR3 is CASSYFDSQETQYF. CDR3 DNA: TGTGCCAGCAGTTACTTCGACTCCCAAGAGACCCAGTACTTC.

DNA of the CDR3: TGTGCCAGCAGCCCCCCCCTGGGACAGGGAAGGGTGGAGCAGTACTTC. It codes for CASSPPLGQGRVEQYF. This chain joins TRBV28 and TRBJ2-7; 9 bases match TRBD1. CDR3 length: 16 amino acids. V was pared by 6 bases and J by 7 bases, with 16 bases of the junction left unmatched. The V gene's germline CDR1 is MDHEN and CDR2 SYDVKM.

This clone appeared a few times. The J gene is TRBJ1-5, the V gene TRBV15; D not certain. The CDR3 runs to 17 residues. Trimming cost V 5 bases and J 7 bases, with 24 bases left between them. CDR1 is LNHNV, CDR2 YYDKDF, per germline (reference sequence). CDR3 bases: TGTGCCACCAGCCCGCATGATCTCCAGTGGCGCGGGCAGCCCCAGCATTTT. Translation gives CATSPHDLQWRGQPQHF.

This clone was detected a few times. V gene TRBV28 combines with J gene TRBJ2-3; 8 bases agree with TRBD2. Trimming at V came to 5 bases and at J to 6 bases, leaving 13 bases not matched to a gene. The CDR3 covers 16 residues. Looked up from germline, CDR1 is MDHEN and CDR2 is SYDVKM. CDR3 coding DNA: TGTGCCAGCAGTCCACGCGGGGCGGGAGGCCGGGATACGCAGTATTTT. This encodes CASSPRGAGGRDTQYF.

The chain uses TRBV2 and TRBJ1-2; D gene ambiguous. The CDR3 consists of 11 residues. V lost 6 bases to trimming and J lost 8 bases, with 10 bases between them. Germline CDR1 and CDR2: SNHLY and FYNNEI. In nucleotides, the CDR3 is TGTGCCAGCAGGAGAAGTTGGGGCTACACCTTC. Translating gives CASRRSWGYTF.

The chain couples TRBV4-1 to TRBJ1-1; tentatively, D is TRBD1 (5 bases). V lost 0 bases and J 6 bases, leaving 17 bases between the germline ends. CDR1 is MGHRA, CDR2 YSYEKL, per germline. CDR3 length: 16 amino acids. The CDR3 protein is CASSQDGGRISAEAFF. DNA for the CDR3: TGCGCCAGCAGCCAAGACGGGGGTCGAATAAGCGCTGAAGCTTTCTTT.

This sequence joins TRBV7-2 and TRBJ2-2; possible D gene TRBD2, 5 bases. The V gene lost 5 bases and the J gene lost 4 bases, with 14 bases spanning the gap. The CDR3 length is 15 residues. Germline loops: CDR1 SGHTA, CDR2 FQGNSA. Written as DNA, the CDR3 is TGTGCCAGCAGCCGGGCCAGCAGCGGCACCGGGGAGCTGTTTTTT. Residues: CASSRASSGTGELFF.

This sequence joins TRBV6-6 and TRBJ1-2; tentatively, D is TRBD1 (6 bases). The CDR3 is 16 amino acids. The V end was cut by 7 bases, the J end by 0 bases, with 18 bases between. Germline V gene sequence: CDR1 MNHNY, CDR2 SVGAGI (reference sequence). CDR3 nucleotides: TGTGCCAGCACCCAAACACGGGACACAACTAACTATGGCTACACCTTC. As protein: CASTQTRDTTNYGYTF.

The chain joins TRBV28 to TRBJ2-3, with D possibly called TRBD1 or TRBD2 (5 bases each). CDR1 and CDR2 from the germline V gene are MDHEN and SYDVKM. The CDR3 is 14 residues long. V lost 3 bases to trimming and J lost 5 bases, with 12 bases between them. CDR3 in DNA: TGTGCCAGCAGTTTTCCCGGGACCAGAGATACGCAGTATTTT. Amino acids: CASSFPGTRDTQYF.

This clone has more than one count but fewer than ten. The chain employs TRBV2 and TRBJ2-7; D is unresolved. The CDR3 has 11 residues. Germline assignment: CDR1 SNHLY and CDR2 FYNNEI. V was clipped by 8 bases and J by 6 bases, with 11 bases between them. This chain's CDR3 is CASLQVGEQYF. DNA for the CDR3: TGTGCCAGCCTTCAGGTGGGCGAGCAGTACTTC.

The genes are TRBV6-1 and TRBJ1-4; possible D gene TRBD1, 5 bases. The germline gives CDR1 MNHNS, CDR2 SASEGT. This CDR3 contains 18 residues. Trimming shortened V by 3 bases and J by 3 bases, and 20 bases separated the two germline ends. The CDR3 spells CASSEGQGGLGSNEKLFF. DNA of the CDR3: TGTGCCAGCAGTGAGGGGCAGGGCGGTCTCGGATCTAATGAAAAACTGTTTTTT.

The CDR3 region has the DNA TGTGCCAGCAGTTTTGTTCCCCTGGGGGGCGACGAGCAGTACTTC. It is translated as CASSFVPLGGDEQYF. The J gene is TRBJ2-7, the V gene TRBV27; perhaps D is TRBD1 or TRBD2 (6 bases each). Germline loops: CDR1 MNHEY, CDR2 SMNVEV (reference sequence). V was cut by 3 bases and J by 5 bases, with 17 bases left in between. The CDR3 totals 15 residues.

CDR3 DNA: TGCAGTGCTAGAGCATACAATGAGCAGTTCTTC. Protein: CSARAYNEQFF. The rearrangement uses TRBV20-1 and TRBJ2-1, with D unclear. Germline CDR1 and CDR2: DFQATT and SNEGSKA (reference sequence). The CDR3 spans 11 residues. The V end lost 1 base, the J end lost 4 bases, and 2 bases lay between the germline ends.

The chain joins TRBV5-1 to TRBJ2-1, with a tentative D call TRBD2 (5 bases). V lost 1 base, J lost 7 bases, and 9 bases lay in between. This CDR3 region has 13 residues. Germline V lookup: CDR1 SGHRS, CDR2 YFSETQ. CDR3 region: CASSLPSLNEQFF. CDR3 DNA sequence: TGCGCCAGCAGCTTGCCTAGCTTGAATGAGCAGTTCTTC.

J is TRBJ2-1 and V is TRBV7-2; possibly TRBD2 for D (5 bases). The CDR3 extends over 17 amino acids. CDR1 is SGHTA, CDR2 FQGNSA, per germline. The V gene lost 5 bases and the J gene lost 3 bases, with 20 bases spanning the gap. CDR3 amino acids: CASSKVRSGPNYNEQFF. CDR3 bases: TGTGCCAGCAGCAAAGTTAGAAGCGGACCTAACTACAATGAGCAGTTCTTC.